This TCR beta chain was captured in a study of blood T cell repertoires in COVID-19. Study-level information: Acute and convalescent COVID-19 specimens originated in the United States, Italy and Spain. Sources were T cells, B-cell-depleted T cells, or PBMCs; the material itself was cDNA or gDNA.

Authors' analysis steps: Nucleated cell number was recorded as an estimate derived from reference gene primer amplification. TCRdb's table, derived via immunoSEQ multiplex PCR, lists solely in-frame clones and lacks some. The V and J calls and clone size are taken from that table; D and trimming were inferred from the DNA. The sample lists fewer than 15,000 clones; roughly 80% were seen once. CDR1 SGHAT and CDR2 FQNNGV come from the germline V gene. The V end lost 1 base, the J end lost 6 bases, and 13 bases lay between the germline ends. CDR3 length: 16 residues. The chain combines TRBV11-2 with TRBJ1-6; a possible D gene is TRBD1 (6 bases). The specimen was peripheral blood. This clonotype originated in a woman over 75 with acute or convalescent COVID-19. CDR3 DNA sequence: TGTGCCAGCAGCTTAGGTGGGACACCGGGTAATTCACCCCTCCACTTT. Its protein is CASSLGGTPGNSPLHF. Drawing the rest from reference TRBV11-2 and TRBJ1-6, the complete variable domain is EAGVAQSPRYKIIEKRQSVAFWCNPISGHATLYWYQQILGQGPKLLIQFQNNGVVDDSQLPKDRFSAERLKGVDSTLKIQPAKLEDSAVYLCASSLGGTPGNSPLHFGNGTRLTVT.